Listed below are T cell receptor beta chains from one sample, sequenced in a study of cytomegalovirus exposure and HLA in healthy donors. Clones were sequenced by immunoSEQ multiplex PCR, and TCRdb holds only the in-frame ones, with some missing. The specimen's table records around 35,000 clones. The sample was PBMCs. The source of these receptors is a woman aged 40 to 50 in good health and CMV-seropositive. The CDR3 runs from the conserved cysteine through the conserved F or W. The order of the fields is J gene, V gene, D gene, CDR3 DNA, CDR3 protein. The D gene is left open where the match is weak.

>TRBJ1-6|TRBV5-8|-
TGTGCCAGCAGCTTGGGTAGAAATTCACCCCTCCACTTT
CASSLGRNSPLHF
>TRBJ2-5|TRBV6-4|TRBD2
TGTGCCAGCAGAGTAGCGGGAGTAGGCGAGACCCAGTACTTC
CASRVAGVGETQYF
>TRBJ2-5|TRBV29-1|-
TGCAGCGGGCCTGCGGGGGAGACCCAGTACTTC
CSGPAGETQYF
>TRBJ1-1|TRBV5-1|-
TGCGCCAGCAGACCGTTAGGAGGAGGGGCGCCCAACACTGAAGCTTTCTTT
CASRPLGGGAPNTEAFF
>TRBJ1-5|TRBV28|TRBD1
TGTGCCAGCATTCCCGGGACAGACCTTAATCAGCCCCAGCATTTT
CASIPGTDLNQPQHF
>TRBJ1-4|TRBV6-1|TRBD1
TGTGCCAGCAGTGAGACAGGGGATGAAAAACTGTTTTTT
CASSETGDEKLFF
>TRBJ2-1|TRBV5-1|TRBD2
TGCGCCAGCAGCCTGAAGACTAGCGGGGGTTTATACAATGAGCAGTTCTTC
CASSLKTSGGLYNEQFF
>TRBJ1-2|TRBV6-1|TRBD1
TGTGCCAGCAGTGAAGCGCAGGGGGTTCGATATGGCTACACCTTC
CASSEAQGVRYGYTF
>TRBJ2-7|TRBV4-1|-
TGCGCCAGCAGCCAAGGTCCGGGATCTTGGGAGCAGTACTTC
CASSQGPGSWEQYF
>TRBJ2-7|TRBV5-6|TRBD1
TGTGCCAGCAAAACTTGGCAGGGGGAGAGGTACGAGCAGTACTTC
CASKTWQGERYEQYF
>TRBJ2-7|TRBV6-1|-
TGTGCCAGCAGTCCCCAGGACTTGTACGAGCAGTACTTC
CASSPQDLYEQYF
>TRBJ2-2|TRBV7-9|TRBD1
TGTGCCAGCAGCTTAGGGGACAGGGCGAACACCGGGGAGCTGTTTTTT
CASSLGDRANTGELFF
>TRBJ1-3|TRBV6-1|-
TGTGCCAGCAGACCTATCGGGGATACTGGAAACACCATATATTTT
CASRPIGDTGNTIYF
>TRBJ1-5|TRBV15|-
TGTGCCACCAGCAGAGACAGTAGCAATCAGCCCCAGCATTTT
CATSRDSSNQPQHF
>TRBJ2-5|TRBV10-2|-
TGCGCCAGCAGCCAGGGTCGCCAAGAGACCCAGTACTTC
CASSQGRQETQYF
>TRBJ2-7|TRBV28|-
TGTGCCAGCAGCCACAGTAACAGGGCTCGATACGAGCAGTACTTC
CASSHSNRARYEQYF
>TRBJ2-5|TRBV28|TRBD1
TGTGCCAGCAGTTCTACAGGGGGCGCACTACAAGAGACCCAGTACTTC
CASSSTGGALQETQYF
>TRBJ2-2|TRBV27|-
TGTGCCAGCAGTCCTTTGACAGCCAACACCGGGGAGCTGTTTTTT
CASSPLTANTGELFF
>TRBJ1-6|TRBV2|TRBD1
TGTGCCAGCAGGGGACAGGGGGCAAGTAATTCACCCCTCCACTTT
CASRGQGASNSPLHF
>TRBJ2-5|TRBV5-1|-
TGCGCCAGCAGCTTGGGAGCGGGTAGGACCCAGTACTTC
CASSLGAGRTQYF
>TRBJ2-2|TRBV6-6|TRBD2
TGTGCCAGCACCGATAGCGGGAGTGACACCGGGGAGCTGTTTTTT
CASTDSGSDTGELFF
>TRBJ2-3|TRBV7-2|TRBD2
TGTGCCAGCAGCTTAGTGGCGGGGGTTACAGATACGCAGTATTTT
CASSLVAGVTDTQYF